This entry features one T cell receptor (beta chain) sequence. Its antigen is undetermined. The data stem from a study of cytomegalovirus exposure and HLA in healthy donors. PCR used 60 Vbeta primers and 13 Jbeta primers. Assay: immunoSEQ multiplex PCR; the TCRdb copy retains only in-frame clones and omits some. The table has under 250,000 clones, around 81% seen once. General observations from the study: Accurate HLA-A and HLA-B prediction from TCR beta sequences was reported for most subjects. Analysis was carried out at a later point, and it linked a missense DCLRE1C variant to TCR beta V- and J-gene trimming. Published work reported that the classifier diagnosed cytomegalovirus status with high specificity and sensitivity.

This CDR3 is 15 amino acids long. CDR1 LNHDA and CDR2 SQIVND come from the germline V gene (reference sequence). The V end lost 3 bases, the J end lost 8 bases, and 19 bases lay between the germline ends. The sequence came from an older woman in good health and CMV-seropositive. The chain joins TRBV19 to TRBJ1-1; D is possibly TRBD1 (5 bases). Specimen: PBMCs. The CDR3 reads CASSIFPGDHLEAFF. CDR3 DNA sequence: TGTGCCAGTAGTATCTTTCCGGGGGACCACCTAGAAGCTTTCTTT.